This note documents a single T cell receptor (beta chain) sequence. Its antigen remains unknown. It was with a sample-barcoded 5' primer and a J-beta primer mix that a second PCR of roughly 7 to 12 cycles was run. Each cDNA was tagged by a template-switch adaptor containing 12 random nucleotides. TCRdb re-called the 5' RACE reads through MiXCR, storing one row per CDR3 protein. Counted here are under 1 million distinct CDR3 sequences, under 55% occurring once; the ten biggest clones make up roughly 19%. This sample is part of a study of blood T cells in healthy people across ages. Study conclusions and caveats: Roughly linear declines in TCR beta diversity per million T cells occurred with age. It was found that TCR beta diversity correlated strongly with the percentage of naive T cells.

About 10 milliliters of peripheral blood were drawn from each donor into EDTA-treated tubes. V lost 6 bases, J lost 14 bases, and 5 bases stayed unmatched. The length of the CDR3 is 13 residues. This TCR was recovered from a man in his 60s in good health. The sequenced sample was blood. J is TRBJ2-1 and V is TRBV12-3 or TRBV12-4, with TRBD2 matching over 15 bases. CDR3 amino acids: CASRGLAGGEEFF. The CDR3 DNA reads TGTGCCAGCAGAGGACTAGCGGGGGGGGAGGAGTTCTTC.